A selection of T cell receptor beta chains follows, all from one sample in a study of cytomegalovirus exposure and HLA in healthy donors. Data came from immunoSEQ multiplex PCR; TCRdb stores just in-frame clones and leaves some out. The sample shows 150,000 or so clones, 65% to 85% of them seen only once. Specimen: PBMCs. The receptor set was obtained from a woman in her forties or fifties in good health and CMV-seropositive. Each CDR3 is given with its conserved first and last residue. The D gene is left open where the match is weak. The listing skips clone size in some rows; elsewhere it reads once, few, many or a size class.

j_call v_call clone_size d_call cdr3_nt cdr3_aa
TRBJ2-7 TRBV6-5 few NA TGTGCCAGCAGTTACGGGGCAGGAGCCTACCGCTACGAGCAGTACTTC CASSYGAGAYRYEQYF
TRBJ2-5 TRBV7-6 NA TRBD2 TGTGCCAGCAGCCTCCCCCGGGGGGAACGGGAGACCCAGTACTTC CASSLPRGERETQYF
TRBJ2-5 TRBV10-3 NA NA TGTGCCATCAGTGGGTCTAGCCCAGAGACCCAGTACTTC CAISGSSPETQYF
TRBJ1-2 TRBV4-1 NA NA TGCGCCAGCCGGCCCGGGGGGTCACTCCCCTATGGCTACACCTTC CASRPGGSLPYGYTF
TRBJ2-7 TRBV5-1 NA NA TGCGCCAGCAGCTTCTCTACTAGCCTGGCCTACGAGCAGTACTTC CASSFSTSLAYEQYF
TRBJ1-1 TRBV2 NA NA TGTGCCAGCATTCCTACAGGGACGCCGAACACTGAAGCTTTCTTT CASIPTGTPNTEAFF
TRBJ2-7 TRBV7-8 NA TRBD1 TGTGCCAGCAACCACTTTCGGGACAGGGTCTACGAGCAGTACTTC CASNHFRDRVYEQYF
TRBJ2-3 TRBV4-1 NA TRBD2 TGCGCCAGCAGCCACCCCCCCGGGACTAGCATAGATACGCAGTATTTT CASSHPPGTSIDTQYF
TRBJ1-4 TRBV4-2 NA TRBD1 TGTGCCAGCAGCCAAGATCTGCAGGGGGTAACAACTAATGAAAAACTGTTTTTT CASSQDLQGVTTNEKLFF
TRBJ2-1 TRBV9 NA TRBD2 TGTGCCAGCAGCCCACGTACTAGCGACATCCTCAATGAGCAGTTCTTC CASSPRTSDILNEQFF
TRBJ1-1 TRBV7-9 NA TRBD1 TGTGCCAGCAGCCGTGACAGGGACACTGAAGCTTTCTTT CASSRDRDTEAFF
TRBJ1-1 TRBV5-4 NA TRBD1 TGTGCCAGCAGCTTGGCCGGACAGGGAGCTTTCTTT CASSLAGQGAFF
TRBJ1-6 TRBV11-3 once TRBD1 TGTGCCAGCAGCTTTAGTAGACAGGGGAATTCACCCCTCCACTTT CASSFSRQGNSPLHF
TRBJ2-1 TRBV11-3 NA NA TGTGCCAGCAGCTTAGAACAGAGCTCCTACAATGAGCAGTTCTTC CASSLEQSSYNEQFF
TRBJ2-5 TRBV28 few TRBD1 TGTGCCAGCAGTTCACTAAACCCTGGGCCGGGACAGGGGAGAGAGACCCAGTACTTC CASSSLNPGPGQGRETQYF
TRBJ1-2 TRBV19 NA NA TGTGCCAGTAGTATATCATTCTATGGCTACACCTTC CASSISFYGYTF
TRBJ2-7 TRBV27 NA TRBD1 TGTGCCAGCAGTTTAGTTCGGACAGGGGGGTCCGACGAGCAGTACTTC CASSLVRTGGSDEQYF
TRBJ1-1 TRBV9 NA TRBD1 TGTGCCAGCAGCGCGACAGGGGCGGGGAACACTGAAGCTTTCTTT CASSATGAGNTEAFF
TRBJ1-1 TRBV5-1 NA NA TGCGCCAGCCGTCTACAGGGGAACACTGAAGCTTTCTTT CASRLQGNTEAFF
TRBJ2-3 TRBV7-2 NA TRBD1 TGTGCCAGCAGCCGACAAATGGACAGGGGTAGCACAGATACGCAGTATTTT CASSRQMDRGSTDTQYF
TRBJ1-1 TRBV11-1 NA NA TGTGCCAGCAGCTTGAACGGGAACACTGAAGCTTTCTTT CASSLNGNTEAFF
TRBJ2-6 TRBV4-1 NA NA TGCGCCAGCAGCCAGGGCCAGGGAAGCGATGGGGCCAACGGCCTGACTTTC CASSQGQGSDGANGLTF
TRBJ1-4 TRBV2 NA TRBD1 TGTGCCAGCTCCAGGGACAGCAATGAAAAACTGTTTTTT CASSRDSNEKLFF
TRBJ2-1 TRBV19 NA TRBD2 TGTGCCAGTAAGGTAGCGGGGGGAAATGAGCAGTTCTTC CASKVAGGNEQFF
TRBJ2-7 TRBV19 NA TRBD1 TGTGCCAGTAGTGATCCGGGACAGGTTAGCTCCTACGAGCAGTACTTC CASSDPGQVSSYEQYF
TRBJ2-2 TRBV9 NA TRBD2 TGTGCCAGCAGCGCACTAGCGGGGGGGCGGACCGGGGAGCTGTTTTTT CASSALAGGRTGELFF
TRBJ2-1 TRBV29-1 NA NA TGCAGCGTTCCCACCCCCGACGGGTACAATGAGCAGTTCTTC CSVPTPDGYNEQFF
TRBJ2-5 TRBV28 NA NA TGTGCCAGCAGTTTACCGGGCTCGGGGGAAGAGACCCAGTACTTC CASSLPGSGEETQYF
TRBJ1-2 TRBV6-5 NA TRBD1 TGTGCCGGAGGACAGGGCCATGGCTACACCTTC CAGGQGHGYTF
TRBJ2-1 TRBV7-2 few NA TGTGCCAGCAGCTTAGCTAGCGCCTACTCCTACAATGAGCAGTTCTTC CASSLASAYSYNEQFF
TRBJ1-2 TRBV5-4 NA TRBD1 TGTGCCAGCAGCGCACTCCAGGGGGTGGATGGCTACACCTTC CASSALQGVDGYTF
TRBJ1-1 TRBV7-9 NA NA TGTGCCAGCAGCTTAGACGGGGAGAACACTGAAGCTTTCTTT CASSLDGENTEAFF
TRBJ1-2 TRBV5-1 NA NA TGCGCCAGCAGCTTGAATCTCGGGGGGCCGCCCCCCTATGGCTACACCTTC CASSLNLGGPPPYGYTF
TRBJ2-2 TRBV9 NA TRBD2 TGTGCCAGCAGCGTCGCGGGAGTAAACACCGGGGAGCTGTTTTTT CASSVAGVNTGELFF
TRBJ2-7 TRBV5-1 NA TRBD2 TGCGCCAGCATGGTCGTAGCGGGAGGAAACGAGCAGTACTTC CASMVVAGGNEQYF
TRBJ2-7 TRBV14 NA NA TGTGCCAGCAGCCGCTCGTTTATGTTGCACGAGCAGTACTTC CASSRSFMLHEQYF
TRBJ2-7 TRBV7-6 NA TRBD1 TGTGCCAGCAGCTTAGAGACAGGGCAATCCTACGAGCAGTACTTC CASSLETGQSYEQYF
TRBJ1-6 TRBV6-1 NA NA TGTGCCACCATGAATCCTCAGTCACCCCTCCACTTT CATMNPQSPLHF
TRBJ1-1 TRBV7-9 NA NA TGTGCCAGCAGCCACCCGAGGTTAATGAACACTGAAGCTTTCTTT CASSHPRLMNTEAFF
TRBJ1-2 TRBV30 NA NA TGTGCCTGGAGTGAATCTTTCAGGGCTAACTATGGCTACACCTTC CAWSESFRANYGYTF
TRBJ2-3 TRBV6-4 NA NA TGTGCCAGCAGTGACGGGACGGGGGGCACAGATACGCAGTATTTT CASSDGTGGTDTQYF
TRBJ2-7 TRBV4-2 once TRBD1 TGTGCCAGCAGCTCCCGGGACAGGTCCTACGAGCAGTACTTC CASSSRDRSYEQYF